The present entry profiles one T cell receptor (beta chain) with its context. This entry comes from a study of blood T cell repertoires in COVID-19. Germline CDR1 SGHRS, CDR2 YFSETQ. The CDR3 is 16 residues long. The V gene lost 2 bases and the J gene lost 5 bases, with 16 bases spanning the gap. The protocol was immunoSEQ multiplex PCR, while the TCRdb copy is restricted to in-frame clones and leaves out a portion. The data contain around 78,000 clones, approximately 90% of them singletons. The age range of participants was about 18 to 100 years, with residence in about two dozen US areas. The source is a woman in her 50s with acute COVID-19. The sequencing sample was made of PBMCs or T cells enriched from blood (not recorded which). This sequence joins TRBV5-1 and TRBJ2-2; possible D gene TRBD2, 5 bases. The CDR3 reads CASSFYSTEGTGELFF. CDR3 DNA: TGCGCCAGCAGCTTCTACTCAACTGAGGGAACCGGGGAGCTGTTTTTT.